The 6 T cell receptor beta chains reported below all come from one sample, sequenced in a study of blood T cell repertoires in COVID-19. TCRdb's copy holds only in-frame clones and misses some; the assay was immunoSEQ multiplex PCR. The sample consists of 65,000 to 80,000 clones, approximately 80% of them appearing once. The source material was peripheral blood. Source of these receptors: a middle-aged man with acute or convalescent COVID-19.

This clone was seen many times. The rearrangement links TRBV7-2 to TRBJ1-2; 9 bases are shared with TRBD1. Trimming took 4 bases from V and 4 from J; bases not matched to a gene: 4. The CDR3 length is 14 residues. Germline V gene lookup returns CDR1 SGHTA and CDR2 FQGNSA. The CDR3 region has the DNA TGTGCCAGCAGCTCCGACAGGGGGACCTATGGCTACACCTTC. It specifies CASSSDRGTYGYTF.

The V gene is TRBV9, the J gene TRBJ1-2, with 7 bases matching TRBD1. This CDR3 contains 14 residues. Germline assignment: CDR1 SGDLS and CDR2 YYNGEE. The V and J ends lost 0 bases and 4 bases, in that order; junction bases with no gene match: 3. CDR3 in amino acids: CASSVAGQSYGYTF. The CDR3 DNA follows: TGTGCCAGCAGCGTAGCGGGACAGAGCTATGGCTACACCTTC.

V gene TRBV28 combines with J gene TRBJ1-6; D call uncertain. V was cut by 3 bases and J by 14 bases, with 14 bases left in between. This CDR3 is 13 amino acids long. The germline gives CDR1 MDHEN, CDR2 SYDVKM. The CDR3 spells CASSLPLPGTLHF. The CDR3 DNA is TGTGCCAGCAGTTTGCCTTTGCCAGGCACCCTCCACTTT.

The V and J genes are TRBV28 and TRBJ2-7; no reliable D call. Germline values: CDR1 MDHEN, CDR2 SYDVKM. V gave up 5 bases and J gave up 6 bases, with 14 bases separating them. This CDR3 contains 13 residues. CDR3 amino acids: CASSPRSYSEQYF. The CDR3, as DNA: TGTGCCAGCAGTCCCCGGTCCTACTCCGAGCAGTACTTC.

The chain is built from TRBV5-1 and TRBJ1-2; TRBD1 might be the D (6 bases). From germline, CDR1 is SGHRS and CDR2 YFSETQ. V was pared by 4 bases and J by 6 bases, with 10 bases between. This CDR3 spans 12 amino acids. CDR3 sequence reads: CASSTGNDGYTF. The CDR3 DNA reads TGCGCCAGCAGCACAGGGAATGATGGCTACACCTTC.

This clone was seen more than once but under ten times. The J gene is TRBJ2-1, the V gene TRBV7-3; 8 bases line up with TRBD1. The CDR3 is made up of 14 amino acids. Germline V lookup: CDR1 SGHTA, CDR2 FQGTGA. V trimming: 7 bases; J trimming: 8 bases; junction bases outside the gene matches: 10. CDR3 amino acids: CASNSGGLGDEQFF. Here the CDR3 DNA reads TGTGCCAGCAACTCAGGGGGCTTGGGCGATGAGCAGTTCTTC.